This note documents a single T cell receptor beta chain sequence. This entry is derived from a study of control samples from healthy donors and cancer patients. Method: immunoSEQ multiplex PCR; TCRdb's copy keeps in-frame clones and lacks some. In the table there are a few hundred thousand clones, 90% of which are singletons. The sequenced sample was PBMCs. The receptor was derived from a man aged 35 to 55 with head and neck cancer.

The CDR3 nucleotides are TGTGCCATCAGTGAGTCGATAGAGTACCAAGAGACCCAGTACTTC. This encodes CAISESIEYQETQYF. This rearrangement joins TRBV10-3 to TRBJ2-5; D call uncertain. Germline lookup yields CDR1 ENHRY and CDR2 SYGVKD. The V end was cut by 0 bases, the J end by 0 bases, with 8 bases between. The CDR3 totals 15 residues.